Listed here are 7 T cell receptor beta chains from one sample, sequenced in a study of blood T cell repertoires in COVID-19. Method: immunoSEQ multiplex PCR; TCRdb's copy keeps in-frame clones and lacks some. The sample has about 300,000 clones, approximately 89% seen once. Sequenced sample: peripheral blood. These receptors all come from a woman in her 30s with COVID-19, enrolled during active disease.

The chain has TRBV5-4 and TRBJ2-5, with TRBD2 matching over 16 bases. The CDR3 spans 15 residues. V was pared by 4 bases and J by 5 bases, with 2 bases of the junction left unmatched. Per the germline V gene, CDR1 is SGHNT and CDR2 is YYREEE (reference sequence). As DNA, the CDR3 is TGTGCCAGCAGCAAGGGACTAGCGGGGGGGGAGACCCAGTACTTC. Amino acids: CASSKGLAGGETQYF.

The genes are TRBV28 and TRBJ1-2; weak D call: TRBD1 (5 bases). The V gene lost 8 bases and the J gene lost 5 bases, with 9 bases spanning the gap. The CDR3 covers 11 residues. From germline, CDR1 is MDHEN and CDR2 SYDVKM. The CDR3 sequence is CASGGRYGYTF. The CDR3 DNA is TGTGCCAGCGGGGGGAGGTATGGCTACACCTTC.

The CDR3 loop reads CASSWGNRGFF. The CDR3 bases are TGTGCCAGCAGCTGGGGGAACAGGGGTTTCTTT. J is TRBJ1-1 and V is TRBV3-1 (or the pseudogene TRBV3-2); TRBD1 matches 7 bases. The CDR3 spans 11 residues. From germline, CDR1 is LGHDT and CDR2 YNNKEL (reference sequence). The trim removed 5 bases at V and 13 bases at J, leaving 7 bases unmatched.

The chain is built from TRBV28 and TRBJ2-1; 11 positions match TRBD1. The germline V gene has CDR1 MDHEN and CDR2 SYDVKM. This CDR3 is 15 amino acids long. V lost 6 bases and J lost 6; bases outside the gene matches: 7. The chain's CDR3 is CASSSSGTGGNEQFF. The DNA of the CDR3 is TGTGCCAGCAGCTCTTCCGGGACAGGGGGCAATGAGCAGTTCTTC.

V and J are TRBV6-5 and TRBJ1-1, with TRBD1 as a possible D gene (6 bases). Trimming shortened V by 6 bases and J by 1 base, and 12 bases separated the two germline ends. Per the germline V gene, CDR1 is MNHEY and CDR2 is SVGAGI. CDR3 length: 14 residues. The CDR3 spells CASRTYRENTEAFF. CDR3 DNA: TGTGCCAGCAGGACGTACAGGGAGAACACTGAAGCTTTCTTT.

The J gene is TRBJ2-2, the V gene TRBV5-5, with a possible D match to TRBD1 (6 bases). V gave up 0 bases and J gave up 7 bases, with 10 bases separating them. This CDR3 contains 14 residues. Germline CDR1 and CDR2: SGHKS and YYEKEE (reference sequence). The CDR3 DNA reads as TGTGCCAGCAGCTTGGGTAGGGGGATCGGGGAGCTGTTTTTT. It is translated as CASSLGRGIGELFF.

V and J are TRBV7-8 and TRBJ1-6; D possibly corresponds to TRBD1 (5 bases). The germline V gene has CDR1 SGHVS and CDR2 FQNEAQ. CDR3 size: 18 residues. V was cut by 1 base and J by 10 bases, with 23 bases left in between. CDR3 in amino acids: CASSLVGLGAGEGSPLHF. CDR3 DNA: TGTGCCAGCAGCTTAGTCGGTCTTGGGGCTGGGGAGGGCTCACCCCTCCACTTT.